This T cell receptor (beta chain) was observed in a study of T-cell memory formation after mild COVID-19 (dated by TCRdb to about 2021). Turning to the overall study: TCR sequence clusters from the two donors were largely donor specific. T-cell clones expanding and contracting after mild COVID-19 in two donors were tracked by longitudinal TCRalpha and TCRbeta repertoire sequencing. The cohort comprised two young, previously healthy adult volunteers, one female and one male.

Note on this clonotype: Its antigen has not been determined. No base-level quality is on record; no much larger clone is a single base apart.

Sequencing instrument: Illumina NovaSeq 6000. TCRalpha and TCRbeta cDNA libraries were constructed by 5'RACE with constant-segment primers, with sample barcodes and unique molecular identifiers being introduced. RNA was extracted from every sample with Trizol reagent. The libraries were amplified in two PCR steps, and the second step added a second sample barcode and Illumina TruSeq adapters. The libraries were sequenced on an Illumina NovaSeq using 2 x 150 bp paired-end reads. Turning to the authors' computational methods: Demultiplexing of reads and collapsing into UMI-guided consensus sequences were performed with migec v1.2.7. Using mixcr v2.1.11, UMI consensuses were aligned to TRA and TRB V and J templates and then assembled into clonotypes. A clonotype was counted as expanded or contracted only if both edgeR and NoisET called the change significant, with noise models trained on biological replicates. For edgeR calls, a false discovery rate-adjusted p below 0.01 and a log2 fold-change threshold of 1 were applied. As an exploratory analysis of dynamics, PCA with hierarchical clustering was applied to max-normalized trajectories of the 1000 most abundant clonotypes. Separately sequenced CD4+ and CD8+ repertoires were used to assign a CD4 or CD8 phenotype to each responding clone. Clones were called with MiXCR by TCRdb after fastp trimmed the public reads at Q25, and only in-frame beta chains were retained. Rows merge per CDR3 protein into single entries with the most common DNA and genes. These V and J calls are TCRdb output, not the study's own analysis. Recorded for this sample are 150,000 or so distinct CDR3 sequences; about 25% of them occurred a single time. The ten largest clones capture around a quarter of the sample.

Study-level results and caveats: Contracting CD4+ clones were found mainly in CM and EM memory subsets, while CD8+ clones were enriched in EMRA. The study covered only a couple of mild cases, and larger cohorts including severe cases with pre-infection samples were considered necessary. SARS-CoV-2 specificity of the second-wave clones peaking on day 37 was not confirmed. From day 15 to 85, contracting clones showed balanced CD4/CD8 phenotypes, whereas a second wave of clones that expanded from day 15 to 37 leaned towards CD4+. The detection of some responding clones in pre-infection memory suggests that pre-existing cross-reactive memory T cells joined the SARS-CoV-2 response.

PBMCs were isolated by Ficoll-Paque density gradient centrifugation. CDR1 and CDR2 are read off the germline V gene as KGHDR and SFDVKD. The CDR3 runs 14 residues from the cysteine to the phenylalanine. The retained sequence is limited to the CDR3, 42 bases, with the frame set at the first base. The junction shows trimming of 2 bases on V and 7 bases on J, plus 13 bases between the germline ends. This TCR was recovered from an adult woman who had mild COVID-19 (a few samples of this study predate the infection). The sample titles of this study are shuffled in the database, so cell type and time point are left out; the donor was told from shared clones. This chain is built from TRBV24-1 and TRBJ1-2; TRBD1 might be the D gene, on 6 matching bases. The source material was PBMCs or a T cell subset sorted from them (not recorded which). CDR3 reads: CATSDYLQGSGYTF. The DNA reads as follows: TGTGCCACCAGTGATTACTTACAGGGCAGTGGCTACACCTTC.